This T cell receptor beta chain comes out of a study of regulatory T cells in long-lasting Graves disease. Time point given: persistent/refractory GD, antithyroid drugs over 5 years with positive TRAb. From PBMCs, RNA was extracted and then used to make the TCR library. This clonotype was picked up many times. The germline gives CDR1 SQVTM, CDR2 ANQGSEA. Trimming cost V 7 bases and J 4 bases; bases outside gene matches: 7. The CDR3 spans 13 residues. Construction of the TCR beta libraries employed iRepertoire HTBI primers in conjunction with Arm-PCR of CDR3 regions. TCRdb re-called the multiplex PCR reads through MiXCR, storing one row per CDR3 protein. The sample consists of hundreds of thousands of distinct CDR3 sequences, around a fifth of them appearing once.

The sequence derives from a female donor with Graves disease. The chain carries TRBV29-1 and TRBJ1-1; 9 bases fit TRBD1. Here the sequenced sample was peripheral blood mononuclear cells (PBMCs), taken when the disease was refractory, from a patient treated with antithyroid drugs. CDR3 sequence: CSGDRGKGTEAFF. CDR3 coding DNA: TGCAGCGGTGACAGGGGGAAGGGCACTGAAGCTTTCTTT.